This T cell receptor (beta chain) is from a study of cytomegalovirus exposure and HLA in healthy donors. The length of the CDR3 is 15 residues. V gave up 0 bases and J gave up 4 bases, with 12 bases separating them. Germline V gene data show CDR1 as MNHNY and CDR2 as SVGAGI (reference sequence). This clone was picked up a small number of times. Use of 60 Vbeta and 13 Jbeta primers characterized the PCR. Authors' processing steps: Roughly 83 million unique TCR beta chains, roughly 11 million of them shared, were counted by a later analysis. Data came from immunoSEQ multiplex PCR; TCRdb stores just in-frame clones and leaves some out. The V and J calls and clone size are taken from that table; D and trimming were inferred from the DNA. Among roughly 180,000 clones, approximately 88% were seen once, and the ten largest hold around 1%.

The chain is built from TRBV6-6 and TRBJ1-2; maybe TRBD1 (5 bases). This sequence originates from a man aged 25-45 years in good health and CMV-seronegative. The sequenced sample was PBMCs. CDR3 residues: CASSYSGVLRYGYTF. Written as DNA, the CDR3 is TGTGCCAGCAGTTACTCAGGGGTTTTACGCTATGGCTACACCTTC.